This T cell receptor beta chain comes out of a study of CD4 T cells in relation to SARS-CoV-2 and coronaviruses. V was pared by 4 bases and J by 6 bases, with 21 bases between. CDR1 and CDR2 (germline): KGHSY, FQNENV. This CDR3 region has 16 residues. Clones were sequenced by immunoSEQ multiplex PCR, and TCRdb holds only the in-frame ones, with some missing. The sample includes 30,000 to 45,000 clones, roughly 90% of them seen just once. J is TRBJ1-2 and V is TRBV16; tentatively, D is TRBD1 (5 bases). Sequencing was performed on memory CD4+ T cells from PBMCs. The TCR was taken from an adult with COVID-19. This CDR3 reads CASSPPMEGPGDGYTF. CDR3 DNA sequence: TGTGCCAGCAGCCCACCGATGGAAGGCCCGGGGGATGGCTACACCTTC. Using reference TRBV16 and TRBJ1-2 for the parts outside the CDR3, the full variable domain is GEEVAQTPKHLVRGEGQKAKLYCAPIKGHSYVFWYQQVLKNEFKFLISFQNENVFDETGMPKERFSAKCLPNSPCSLEIQATKLEDSAVYFCASSPPMEGPGDGYTFGSGTRLTVV.